The 22 T cell receptor beta chains in this list originate from one sample, sequenced in a study of T cell responses to AZD1222 COVID-19 vaccine. TCRdb's copy holds only in-frame clones and misses some; the assay was immunoSEQ multiplex PCR. The sample contains over 100,000 clones, 88% of which appear only once. Sequencing used peripheral blood, obtained on day 0 of MenACWY control vaccination. The receptors stem from an adult in good health.

This chain links TRBV11-1 with TRBJ2-1; tentatively, D is TRBD2 (5 bases). V dropped 5 bases and J dropped 3 bases, with 8 bases sitting between them. Germline loops: CDR1 SGHAT, CDR2 FQDESV (reference sequence). The length of the CDR3 is 13 residues. The CDR3 DNA sequence: TGTGCCAGCAGCCCCGACTACTACAATGAGCAGTTCTTC. Protein sequence: CASSPDYYNEQFF.

V is TRBV7-2 and J is TRBJ2-5; 13 bases fit TRBD2. V shed 5 bases and J 5 bases; nucleotides not matched to a gene: 5. Germline CDR1 and CDR2: SGHTA and FQGNSA. The CDR3 is 15 residues long. CDR3: CASSQGLAGLETQYF. As DNA, the CDR3 is TGTGCCAGCAGCCAGGGACTAGCGGGATTGGAGACCCAGTACTTC.

The chain carries TRBV3-1 (or the pseudogene TRBV3-2) and TRBJ1-3; D is possibly TRBD1 (6 bases). CDR3 size: 17 residues. The V and J ends lost 1 base and 2 bases respectively, with 15 bases between them. Germline-derived CDR1 and CDR2 are LGHDT and YNNKEL (reference sequence). CDR3 DNA: TGTGCCAGCAGCCAAGGAGGGGACACCGTGGCTGGAAACACCATATATTTT. This gives the protein CASSQGGDTVAGNTIYF.

The chain recombines TRBV9 with TRBJ2-5, with D unresolved. V lost 0 bases, J lost 1 base, and 7 bases lay in between. CDR1 SGDLS and CDR2 YYNGEE come from the germline V gene. CDR3 size: 14 residues. CDR3 DNA sequence: TGTGCCAGCAGCGTAGGCAGTGGCCAAGAGACCCAGTACTTC. It codes for CASSVGSGQETQYF.

The V and J genes are TRBV19 and TRBJ2-1; TRBD2 agrees at 8 bases. CDR1 is LNHDA, CDR2 SQIVND, per germline (reference sequence). The J segment lost 6 bases and the V segment lost 3 bases, leaving 7 bases of the junction unmatched. This CDR3 spans 15 amino acids. The chain's CDR3 is CASSIGAGDGNEQFF. The CDR3 DNA sequence: TGTGCCAGTAGTATTGGAGCGGGAGATGGCAATGAGCAGTTCTTC. Looking up the rest from reference TRBV19 and TRBJ2-1 gives the full variable domain: DGGITQSPKYLFRKEGQNVTLSCEQNLNHDAMYWYRQDPGQGLRLIYYSQIVNDFQKGDIAEGYSVSREKKESFPLTVTSAQKNPTAFYLCASSIGAGDGNEQFFGPGTRLTVL.

The gene calls are TRBV21-1 and TRBJ1-5; the tabulated D call, TRBD1, remains unverified against the DNA. TRBV21-1 is assigned pseudogene status. This CDR3 is 18 amino acids long. The CDR3 nucleotides read TGTGCCAGCAGCAAATGGGGGCACAGGGTGAGGAGCAATCAGCCCCAGCATTTT. As protein: CASSKWGHRVRSNQPQHF.

The chain joins TRBV9 to TRBJ1-2, with TRBD1 as a possible D gene (5 bases). The CDR3 length is 15 residues. Germline CDR1 and CDR2: SGDLS and YYNGEE. Deletions cut 0 bases from V and 6 bases from J, with 15 bases between. This CDR3 reads CASSVETGPLDGYTF. CDR3 nucleotide sequence: TGTGCCAGCAGCGTAGAGACGGGGCCGCTGGATGGCTACACCTTC.

V and J are TRBV6-2 or TRBV6-3 and TRBJ1-6; D ambiguous. V lost 4 bases and J lost 10, with 14 bases in between. This CDR3 region has 14 residues. Per germline, CDR1 MNHEY and CDR2 SVGEGT. CDR3 sequence (DNA): TGTGCCAGCAGTTTATCCCTACATGGCTCACCCCTCCACTTT. Protein: CASSLSLHGSPLHF.

V and J are TRBV7-2 and TRBJ1-1; 8 bases align to TRBD1. The V segment lost 5 bases and the J segment 5 bases; nucleotides outside the gene matches: 4. The germline V gene has CDR1 SGHTA and CDR2 FQGNSA. This CDR3 contains 13 residues. The CDR3: CASSMYRGTEAFF. The CDR3 DNA follows: TGTGCCAGCAGCATGTACAGGGGGACTGAAGCTTTCTTT.

V usage is TRBV7-2 and J usage is TRBJ2-3; 13 bases line up with TRBD2. Germline CDR1 and CDR2: SGHTA and FQGNSA. Unmatched junction bases numbered 10, after V lost 2 bases and J lost 5 bases. This CDR3 is 18 amino acids long. CDR3 coding DNA: TGTGCCAGCAGCTTATTAGGACTAGCGGGAGTGGGAGGAGATACGCAGTATTTT. Protein sequence: CASSLLGLAGVGGDTQYF.

As DNA, the CDR3 is TGTGCCAGCTCACCCCCCAGGGACCCTCAAGAGACCCAGTACTTC. Protein sequence: CASSPPRDPQETQYF. The J gene is TRBJ2-5, the V gene TRBV18; either TRBD1 or TRBD2 may supply D (5 bases each). The CDR3 runs 15 residues. Germline CDR1 and CDR2: KGHSH and LQKENI. V gave up 3 bases and J gave up 2 bases, with 13 bases separating them. Combining the CDR3 with reference TRBV18 and TRBJ2-5 gives the whole variable domain NAGVMQNPRHLVRRRGQEARLRCSPMKGHSHVYWYRQLPEEGLKFMVYLQKENIIDESGMPKERFSAEFPKEGPSILRIQQVVRGDSAAYFCASSPPRDPQETQYFGPGTRLLVL.

This clone was found a few times. The same CDR3 arises from other DNA sequences in this sample as well. This chain joins TRBV4-1 and TRBJ2-1; D ambiguous. The length of the CDR3 is 13 residues. V was clipped by 0 bases and J by 7 bases, with 7 bases between them. Germline CDR1 is MGHRA and CDR2 is YSYEKL. Here the CDR3 DNA reads TGCGCCAGCAGCCAAGAGGGTGTTAATGAGCAGTTCTTC. Its protein is CASSQEGVNEQFF.

This sequence joins TRBV29-1 and TRBJ2-2; no clear D gene. The CDR3 consists of 13 residues. Germline V gene data show CDR1 as SQVTM and CDR2 as ANQGSEA. Trimming took 2 bases from V and 7 from J, leaving 11 bases between them. CDR3 DNA: TGCAGCGTTGAATCTAGGGTGATCGGGGAGCTGTTTTTT. Translation: CSVESRVIGELFF.

In its sample, this clone was seen once. The V and J genes are TRBV6-5 and TRBJ2-3; 15 bases match TRBD2. With V trimmed by 8 bases and J by 6 bases, 6 bases remained unmatched. Germline CDR1 is MNHEY and CDR2 is SVGAGI. This CDR3 contains 15 residues. The CDR3, as DNA: TGTGCCAGCTTACGGACTAGCGGGGGGGCCGATACGCAGTATTTT. As protein: CASLRTSGGADTQYF.

This chain uses TRBV12-5 with TRBJ2-4; D not resolved. The CDR3 loop spans 14 amino acids. V lost 6 bases to trimming and J lost 0 bases, with 9 bases between them. Per the germline V gene, CDR1 is LGHNT and CDR2 is FRNRAP. The CDR3 nucleotides are TGTGCTAGTGGGTTTACTCTAGCCAAAAACATTCAGTACTTC. Amino acid sequence: CASGFTLAKNIQYF. The entire variable domain, with the rest obtained from reference TRBV12-5 and TRBJ2-4, is as follows: DARVTQTPRHKVTEMGQEVTMRCQPILGHNTVFWYRQTMMQGLELLAYFRNRAPLDDSGMPKDRFSAEMPDATLATLKIQPSEPRDSAVYFCASGFTLAKNIQYFGAGTRLSVL.

This chain connects TRBV4-3 to TRBJ2-3; the D gene is possibly TRBD2 (5 bases). The CDR3 contains 15 residues. V lost 5 bases, J lost 6 bases, and 18 bases lay in between. Germline CDR1 is LGHNA and CDR2 is YSLEER. CDR3 protein: CASSYARGSKDTQYF. DNA of the CDR3: TGCGCCAGCAGCTATGCTCGGGGTAGTAAGGATACGCAGTATTTT.

The V call is TRBV3-1 (or the pseudogene TRBV3-2), the J call TRBJ2-7; 7 bases match TRBD1. The V gene's germline CDR1 is LGHDT and CDR2 YNNKEL (reference sequence). The CDR3 is 17 amino acids. The J segment lost 5 bases and the V segment lost 2 bases, leaving 15 bases of the junction unmatched. CDR3 sequence reads: CASSQLGGNPLGNEQYF. The CDR3 DNA reads TGTGCCAGCAGCCAATTAGGGGGCAACCCGCTTGGGAACGAGCAGTACTTC.

The V gene is TRBV9, the J gene TRBJ2-5; TRBD1 or TRBD2 may be the D gene (5 bases each). Germline V CDR1 and CDR2: SGDLS, YYNGEE. This CDR3 spans 15 amino acids. Trimming removed 0 bases at V and 1 base at J, with 10 bases between. CDR3 residues: CASSVEEGPQETQYF. CDR3 nucleotide sequence: TGTGCCAGCAGCGTAGAAGAGGGGCCCCAAGAGACCCAGTACTTC.

This clone was found once. The chain is built from TRBV7-2 and TRBJ1-6, with 9 bases identical to TRBD1. The CDR3 spans 16 residues. Germline V gene lookup returns CDR1 SGHTA and CDR2 FQGNSA. With V trimmed by 5 bases and J by 9 bases, 11 bases remained unmatched. CDR3: CASSPHGTGTGSPLHF. CDR3 coding DNA: TGTGCCAGCAGCCCCCACGGGACAGGGACGGGTTCACCCCTCCACTTT.

V is TRBV12-2 and J is TRBJ1-5. TRBV12-2 is recorded as a pseudogene. The CDR3 runs 19 residues. The CDR3 DNA reads as TGTGCAAGTCGCTTAGCATCCCACGGGGGCCGGGCCACTATTCAGCCCCAGCATTTT. Amino acid sequence: CASRLASHGGRATIQPQHF.

CDR3 in DNA: TGTGCCATCAGTGACTCTAGGGGTCCAGATACGCAGTATTTT. Its translation: CAISDSRGPDTQYF. The chain is built from TRBV10-3 and TRBJ2-3, with D possibly matching TRBD1 (5 bases). The CDR3 is 14 amino acids. From germline, CDR1 is ENHRY and CDR2 SYGVKD. Trimming removed 3 bases from V and 4 bases from J, with 11 bases in between.

The chain couples TRBV19 to TRBJ1-1; perhaps TRBD1 as D (6 bases). The germline V gene encodes CDR1 LNHDA and CDR2 SQIVND (reference sequence). The CDR3 loop spans 13 amino acids. The V gene lost 3 bases and the J gene lost 3 bases, with 8 bases spanning the gap. The CDR3 DNA reads TGTGCCAGTAGTATGTCAGGGGACACTGAAGCTTTCTTT. Its protein product is CASSMSGDTEAFF. Supplemented by reference TRBV19 and TRBJ1-1, the full variable domain reads DGGITQSPKYLFRKEGQNVTLSCEQNLNHDAMYWYRQDPGQGLRLIYYSQIVNDFQKGDIAEGYSVSREKKESFPLTVTSAQKNPTAFYLCASSMSGDTEAFFGQGTRLTVV.